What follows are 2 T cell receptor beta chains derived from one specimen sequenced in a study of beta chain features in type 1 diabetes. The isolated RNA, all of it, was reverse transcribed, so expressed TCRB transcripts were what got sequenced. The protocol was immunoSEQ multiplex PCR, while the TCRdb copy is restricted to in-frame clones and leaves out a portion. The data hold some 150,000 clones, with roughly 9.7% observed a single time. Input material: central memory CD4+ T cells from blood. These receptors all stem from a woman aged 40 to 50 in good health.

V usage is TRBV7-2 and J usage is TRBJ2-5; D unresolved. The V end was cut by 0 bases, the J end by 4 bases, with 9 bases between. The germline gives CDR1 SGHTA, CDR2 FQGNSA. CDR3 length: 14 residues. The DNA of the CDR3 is TGTGCCAGCAGCTTAGCGGTGGGCAGAGAGACCCAGTACTTC. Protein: CASSLAVGRETQYF.

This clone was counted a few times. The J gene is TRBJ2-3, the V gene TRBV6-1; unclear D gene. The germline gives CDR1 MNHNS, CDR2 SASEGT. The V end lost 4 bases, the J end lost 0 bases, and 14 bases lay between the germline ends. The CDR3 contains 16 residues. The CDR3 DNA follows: TGTGCCAGCAGTGTAAGACACCTAACTAGCACAGATACGCAGTATTTT. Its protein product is CASSVRHLTSTDTQYF.